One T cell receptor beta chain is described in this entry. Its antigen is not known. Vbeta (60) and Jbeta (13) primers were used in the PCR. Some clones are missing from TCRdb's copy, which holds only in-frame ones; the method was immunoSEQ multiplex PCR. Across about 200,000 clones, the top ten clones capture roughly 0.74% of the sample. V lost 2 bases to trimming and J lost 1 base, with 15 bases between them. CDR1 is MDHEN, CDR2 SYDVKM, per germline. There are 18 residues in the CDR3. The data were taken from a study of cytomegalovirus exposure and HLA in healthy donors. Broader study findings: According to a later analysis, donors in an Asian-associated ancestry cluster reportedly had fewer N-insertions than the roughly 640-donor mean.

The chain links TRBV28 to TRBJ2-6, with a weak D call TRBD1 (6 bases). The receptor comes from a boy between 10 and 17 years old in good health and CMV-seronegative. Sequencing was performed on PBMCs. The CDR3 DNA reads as TGTGCCAGCAGTTTAAACAGGGTGGATTTATCTGGGGCCAACGTCCTGACTTTC. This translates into CASSLNRVDLSGANVLTF.